This T cell receptor (beta chain) appears in the sequencing data of a study of cytomegalovirus exposure and HLA in healthy donors. This clone was counted between two and nine times. Profiling relied on immunoSEQ multiplex PCR, and the TCRdb table lists in-frame clones only, not all of them. This repertoire shows fewer than 130,000 clones, about 92% found once; its top ten account for around 2%. Germline V gene sequence: CDR1 MDHEN, CDR2 SYDVKM. This CDR3 has 13 residues. The J segment lost 6 bases and the V segment lost 10 bases, leaving 6 bases of the junction unmatched. The TCR was taken from a woman under 30 in good health and CMV-seronegative. Sequencing was done on a sample of PBMCs. The chain employs TRBV28 and TRBJ2-7, with 13 nucleotides matching TRBD2. CDR3 in amino acids: CATRTSGGFEQYF. In DNA, the CDR3 is TGTGCCACCCGGACTAGCGGGGGCTTCGAGCAGTACTTC.